This T cell receptor beta chain was sequenced during a study of blood T cell repertoires in COVID-19. About the study: Sites across the United States, Italy and Spain contributed samples from acute and convalescent COVID-19. PBMCs, B-cell-depleted T cells, or T cells provided the cDNA or gDNA that made up the material.

Authors' processing steps: By means of reference gene primer amplification, nucleated cell counts were estimated. Profiled with immunoSEQ multiplex PCR; TCRdb holds only in-frame clones, not every one. D and trimming come from the DNA, and the V and J calls and clone size come from that table. The sample includes around 43,000 clones, roughly 87% seen only once; the top ten take more than 5%. The CDR3 spans 12 residues. The germline V gene has CDR1 SGHRS and CDR2 YFSETQ. After removal of 7 bases from V and 4 bases from J, the junction contained 4 bases not matched to a gene. Sequencing was carried out using peripheral blood. The TCR comes from a human donor in a cohort sampled during active COVID-19. This sequence joins TRBV5-1 and TRBJ1-1, with 7 bases fitting TRBD1. The DNA of the CDR3 is TGCGCCAGCTCCCCAGGGGGCACTGAAGCTTTCTTT. This translates into CASSPGGTEAFF.